These T cell receptor beta chains were read from a single sample in a study of cytomegalovirus exposure and HLA in healthy donors. Assay used: immunoSEQ multiplex PCR; TCRdb lists only in-frame clones, some missing. The sample records about 140,000 clones, over 70% being singletons. Sequencing input: PBMCs. These receptors all stem from a man aged 40-55 years in good health and CMV-seropositive. Each CDR3 is given without its conserved first and last residue.

j_call: -
v_call: TRBV6-6
cdr3_aa: ASLGDSGNTIY

j_call: TRBJ1-2
v_call: TRBV10-3
cdr3_aa: AIREGVQGPHGYT

j_call: TRBJ2-3
v_call: TRBV4-3
cdr3_aa: ASSQASGGSTDTQY

j_call: TRBJ1-1
v_call: TRBV18
cdr3_aa: ASSPPRGVGEAF

j_call: TRBJ2-1
v_call: TRBV10-3
cdr3_aa: AIMEGSFNEQF

j_call: TRBJ1-4
v_call: TRBV5-6
cdr3_aa: ASSLPGQGNEKLF

j_call: TRBJ1-2
v_call: TRBV7-2
cdr3_aa: ASSLMGVYGYT

j_call: TRBJ1-1
v_call: TRBV2
cdr3_aa: ATPVGGGSEAF

j_call: TRBJ2-3
v_call: TRBV5-4
cdr3_aa: ASSLGVAAGTDTQY

j_call: TRBJ2-7
v_call: TRBV28
cdr3_aa: ASSFGPNYEQY

j_call: TRBJ2-7
v_call: TRBV30
cdr3_aa: AWGLTGNEQY

j_call: TRBJ1-5
v_call: TRBV6-1
cdr3_aa: ASSVRAKYSNQPQH

j_call: TRBJ2-7
v_call: TRBV19
cdr3_aa: ASTPRDSYEQY

j_call: TRBJ2-7
v_call: TRBV5-1
cdr3_aa: ASSLVQAGVYEQY

j_call: TRBJ2-1
v_call: TRBV2
cdr3_aa: ASIHPVLAGDNEQF

j_call: TRBJ2-1
v_call: TRBV25-1
cdr3_aa: ASSEKPALPGEQF

j_call: TRBJ1-5
v_call: TRBV29-1
cdr3_aa: SVEDGSNQPQH

j_call: TRBJ2-6
v_call: TRBV27
cdr3_aa: ASSLTGFSGANVLT

j_call: TRBJ2-1
v_call: TRBV7-3
cdr3_aa: ASSSTASGPNEQF

j_call: TRBJ2-5
v_call: TRBV6-5
cdr3_aa: ASSRLGGLQETQY

j_call: TRBJ1-2
v_call: TRBV9
cdr3_aa: ASSVQGVNYGYT

j_call: TRBJ1-2
v_call: TRBV19
cdr3_aa: ASQKPQGKRDSYNYGYT

j_call: TRBJ2-1
v_call: TRBV5-8
cdr3_aa: ASSSAGLAGATPYNEQF

j_call: TRBJ1-5
v_call: TRBV19
cdr3_aa: ASSILNSNQPQH

j_call: TRBJ1-2
v_call: TRBV6-5
cdr3_aa: ASSYGQNYGYT

j_call: TRBJ1-6
v_call: TRBV6-5
cdr3_aa: ASSLGTAQNSPLH

j_call: TRBJ1-5
v_call: TRBV6-5
cdr3_aa: ASSSGGRGSNQPQH

j_call: TRBJ2-7
v_call: TRBV27
cdr3_aa: ASSLWQGANEQY

j_call: TRBJ2-3
v_call: TRBV6-5
cdr3_aa: ASSLGASRTDTQY

j_call: TRBJ2-7
v_call: TRBV7-9
cdr3_aa: ASSLYDGGGAYEQY

j_call: TRBJ2-1
v_call: TRBV7-6
cdr3_aa: ASSSRTATYNEQF

j_call: TRBJ2-1
v_call: TRBV19
cdr3_aa: ASSKAGGMTEQF

j_call: TRBJ2-7
v_call: TRBV19
cdr3_aa: ASSALAGAYGQY

j_call: TRBJ2-5
v_call: TRBV7-9
cdr3_aa: ASSPRRAGGRQETQY

j_call: TRBJ1-2
v_call: TRBV29-1
cdr3_aa: SVEDLTGYGYT

j_call: TRBJ1-1
v_call: TRBV7-8
cdr3_aa: ASSLVQKGTEAF

j_call: TRBJ2-2
v_call: TRBV27
cdr3_aa: ASSFYLALTGELF

j_call: TRBJ1-2
v_call: TRBV5-6
cdr3_aa: ASSYDRGSSGGYT

j_call: TRBJ2-5
v_call: TRBV30
cdr3_aa: AWSVGRGGTQY

j_call: TRBJ2-1
v_call: TRBV7-9
cdr3_aa: ASSPLVYNEQF

j_call: TRBJ2-2
v_call: TRBV6-6
cdr3_aa: ASSDRTANTGELF

j_call: TRBJ2-1
v_call: TRBV5-4
cdr3_aa: ASSLSGREREQF

j_call: TRBJ2-7
v_call: TRBV14
cdr3_aa: ASSQTAGVRSHEQY

j_call: TRBJ1-2
v_call: TRBV19
cdr3_aa: AGRDSSNYGYT

j_call: TRBJ2-7
v_call: TRBV7-8
cdr3_aa: ASSLETGGIYEQY

j_call: TRBJ2-5
v_call: TRBV18
cdr3_aa: ASSPTEETQY

j_call: TRBJ1-4
v_call: TRBV7-2
cdr3_aa: ASSLAQGEKLF

j_call: TRBJ1-1
v_call: TRBV10-3
cdr3_aa: AISGDRGPNTEAF

j_call: TRBJ2-5
v_call: TRBV5-4
cdr3_aa: ASSPRDTEETQY

j_call: TRBJ1-2
v_call: TRBV15
cdr3_aa: ATRLGQGLPYGYT

j_call: TRBJ1-1
v_call: TRBV19
cdr3_aa: ASSRRDRVRTEAF

j_call: TRBJ2-1
v_call: TRBV28
cdr3_aa: ASSLYQGLYNEQF

j_call: TRBJ2-1
v_call: TRBV27
cdr3_aa: ASSFGEDEQF

j_call: TRBJ2-1
v_call: TRBV5-1
cdr3_aa: ASRRDLGNEQF

j_call: TRBJ2-7
v_call: TRBV6-1
cdr3_aa: ASTERRVASYEQY

j_call: TRBJ1-1
v_call: TRBV4-2
cdr3_aa: ASSQYETGAEAF

j_call: TRBJ2-1
v_call: TRBV5-8
cdr3_aa: ASRLGGLAGGGYYNEQF